This entry concerns a single TCR beta chain. The antigen remains unidentified. The record originates from a study of cytomegalovirus exposure and HLA in healthy donors. Study observations and caveats: In a later analysis, HLA-associated TCR beta chains were more clonally expanded than equally common others. In a later analysis, TCR beta V- and J-gene trimming was associated with a missense DCLRE1C variant.

Primers included in the PCR were 60 Vbeta and 13 Jbeta primers. TCRdb's table, derived via immunoSEQ multiplex PCR, lists solely in-frame clones and lacks some. The sample lists more than 80,000 clones, 65% to 90% seen once, with 1.6% in the top ten. The CDR3 sequence is 16 residues long. J was trimmed by 3 bases and V by 3 bases; bases with no gene match: 6. Germline lookup yields CDR1 KGHSH and CDR2 LQKENI. The receptor's source is a middle-aged man in good health and CMV-seronegative. Material for sequencing was PBMCs. This sequence joins TRBV18 and TRBJ1-2, with TRBD1 matching over 11 bases. In DNA, the CDR3 is TGTGCCAGCTCACCCCTGGACAGGGGGCGAGACTATGGCTACACCTTC. It yields the protein CASSPLDRGRDYGYTF.